The rows below give T cell receptor beta chains drawn from one sample of a study of blood T cell repertoires in COVID-19. TCRdb's table, derived via immunoSEQ multiplex PCR, lists solely in-frame clones and lacks some. The sample has 45,000 to 55,000 clones, over 70% seen once. Sequencing was performed on peripheral blood. The receptors stem from a human donor in a cohort sampled during active COVID-19. Each CDR3 is given without its conserved first and last residue.

>TRBJ1-1|TRBV7-6
ASSRLFRGRGGEAF
>TRBJ2-1|TRBV10-3
AIRDRGYYNEQF
>TRBJ1-2|TRBV7-9
ASSLAGDYGYT
>TRBJ1-6|TRBV5-1
ASSGGGRSLNSPLH
>TRBJ1-5|TRBV5-4
ASSPGTGGGQPQH
>TRBJ2-2|TRBV19
ATHEGGAGELF
>TRBJ2-3|TRBV7-6
ASSLAADTDTQY
>TRBJ2-2|TRBV18
ASSPPGGTGELF
>TRBJ2-3|TRBV5-1
ASSSTSGRVTQY
>TRBJ1-5|TRBV18
ASSPRTGSLQPQH
>TRBJ2-3|TRBV5-4
ASSADSTDTQY
>TRBJ2-7|TRBV6-2/TRBV6-3
ASSHGLAGTEQY
>TRBJ2-2|TRBV11-2
ASSLGRVNELF
>TRBJ2-3|TRBV7-8
ASSRGLAGNTDTQY
>TRBJ2-5|TRBV7-8
ASSLGLAGFVTETQY
>TRBJ2-7|TRBV5-5
ASSLAVNYEQY
>TRBJ2-3|TRBV5-4
ASGRGGGVRSIDTQY
>TRBJ2-7|TRBV30
AWSPGLSYEQY
>TRBJ1-2|TRBV6-5
ASSPSFYYGYT
>TRBJ2-5|TRBV19
ASSNYGTGLETQY
>TRBJ2-7|TRBV23-1
ASSQSEDREYEQY
>TRBJ1-2|TRBV5-1
ASSLRETNYGYT
>TRBJ1-2|TRBV11-2
ASSSVDGGTAGRGYT
>TRBJ2-2|TRBV19
ASSSGLAGGTGELF
>TRBJ2-1|TRBV4-1
ASSQLTGTSNNEQF
>TRBJ1-5|TRBV19
ASSEQGNQPQH
>TRBJ1-4|TRBV7-9
ASSLSGGVEKLF
>TRBJ2-1|TRBV7-2
ASSKLAGSSYNEQF
>TRBJ2-1|TRBV11-2
ASIPQLAGGNNEQF
>TRBJ1-3|TRBV9
ASSVEGLDNTIY
>TRBJ1-5|TRBV6-5
ASIRGGSQPQH
>TRBJ2-2|TRBV5-4
ASSVLAGNTGELF
>TRBJ2-1|TRBV6-2/TRBV6-3
ASSYFGTGVNEQF
>TRBJ2-5|TRBV5-4
ASSPDLGGRETQY
>TRBJ2-1|TRBV28
ASSLAGGINEQF
>TRBJ1-6|TRBV12-3/TRBV12-4
ASTNDRESPLH
>TRBJ2-3|TRBV2
ASSGGWSGLTDTQY
>TRBJ2-3|TRBV9
ASSAPGLAGQDTQY
>TRBJ2-3|TRBV5-1
ASSFSGGAGDTQY
>TRBJ1-4|TRBV2
ASSVQGPNEKLF
>TRBJ2-2|TRBV19
ASSPRQGPDTGELF
>TRBJ1-6|TRBV7-2
ASSLTGVASPLH
>TRBJ2-1|TRBV2
ASSVLFNEQF
>TRBJ1-4|TRBV19
ASTSDRADEKLF
>TRBJ1-1|TRBV15
ATSRVLQNTEAF
>TRBJ2-7|TRBV7-2
ASSSGLAPHEQY
>TRBJ1-1|TRBV4-1
ASSQDPRDRGSMNTEAF
>TRBJ2-2|TRBV19
ASSTTSVPNTGELF
>TRBJ2-7|TRBV5-1
ASSLQTSGFSIEQY
>TRBJ1-4|TRBV3-1/TRBV3-2
ASSQDPRAATNEKLF
>TRBJ2-1|TRBV9
ASSVGSGRAREQF